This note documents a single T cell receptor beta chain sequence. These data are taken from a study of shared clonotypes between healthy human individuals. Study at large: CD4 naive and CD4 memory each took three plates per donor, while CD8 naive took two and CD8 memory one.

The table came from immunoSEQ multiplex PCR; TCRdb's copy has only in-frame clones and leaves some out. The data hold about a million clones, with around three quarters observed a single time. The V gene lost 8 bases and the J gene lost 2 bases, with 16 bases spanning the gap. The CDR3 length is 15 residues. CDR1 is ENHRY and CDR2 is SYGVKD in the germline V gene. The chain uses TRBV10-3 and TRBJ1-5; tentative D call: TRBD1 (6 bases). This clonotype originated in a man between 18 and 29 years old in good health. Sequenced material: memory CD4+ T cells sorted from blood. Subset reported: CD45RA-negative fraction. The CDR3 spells CAISPRGVGNQPQHF. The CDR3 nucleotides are TGTGCCATCTCACCGAGGGGGGTAGGCAATCAGCCCCAGCATTTT.